This T cell receptor beta chain was identified during a study of blood T cell repertoires in COVID-19. Study summary: Nucleic acid was either cDNA or gDNA, and it came from T cells, B-cell-depleted T cells, or PBMCs.

Assignment of participants to cohorts was predicated upon participant-reported clinical history. Two consecutive negative NP/OP PCR tests, clearance, or resolved symptoms defined Cohort 3 recovery. Profiling relied on immunoSEQ multiplex PCR, and the TCRdb table lists in-frame clones only, not all of them. The table records approximately 150,000 clones, roughly 84% of them present only once. The TCR originated in a man in his sixties who had recovered from COVID-19. The sequencing sample was made of PBMCs or T cells enriched from blood (not recorded which).

In DNA form, the CDR3 reads TGTGCCAGCGGGGCACGGACAGGGGGTTCTGGGGCCAACGTCCTGACTTTC. Its protein is CASGARTGGSGANVLTF. The chain combines TRBV27 with TRBJ2-6; 10 nucleotides align to TRBD1. Trimming at V came to 8 bases and at J to 1 base, leaving 8 bases not matched to a gene. The CDR3 runs to 17 residues. Germline CDR1 MNHEY, CDR2 SMNVEV (reference sequence).